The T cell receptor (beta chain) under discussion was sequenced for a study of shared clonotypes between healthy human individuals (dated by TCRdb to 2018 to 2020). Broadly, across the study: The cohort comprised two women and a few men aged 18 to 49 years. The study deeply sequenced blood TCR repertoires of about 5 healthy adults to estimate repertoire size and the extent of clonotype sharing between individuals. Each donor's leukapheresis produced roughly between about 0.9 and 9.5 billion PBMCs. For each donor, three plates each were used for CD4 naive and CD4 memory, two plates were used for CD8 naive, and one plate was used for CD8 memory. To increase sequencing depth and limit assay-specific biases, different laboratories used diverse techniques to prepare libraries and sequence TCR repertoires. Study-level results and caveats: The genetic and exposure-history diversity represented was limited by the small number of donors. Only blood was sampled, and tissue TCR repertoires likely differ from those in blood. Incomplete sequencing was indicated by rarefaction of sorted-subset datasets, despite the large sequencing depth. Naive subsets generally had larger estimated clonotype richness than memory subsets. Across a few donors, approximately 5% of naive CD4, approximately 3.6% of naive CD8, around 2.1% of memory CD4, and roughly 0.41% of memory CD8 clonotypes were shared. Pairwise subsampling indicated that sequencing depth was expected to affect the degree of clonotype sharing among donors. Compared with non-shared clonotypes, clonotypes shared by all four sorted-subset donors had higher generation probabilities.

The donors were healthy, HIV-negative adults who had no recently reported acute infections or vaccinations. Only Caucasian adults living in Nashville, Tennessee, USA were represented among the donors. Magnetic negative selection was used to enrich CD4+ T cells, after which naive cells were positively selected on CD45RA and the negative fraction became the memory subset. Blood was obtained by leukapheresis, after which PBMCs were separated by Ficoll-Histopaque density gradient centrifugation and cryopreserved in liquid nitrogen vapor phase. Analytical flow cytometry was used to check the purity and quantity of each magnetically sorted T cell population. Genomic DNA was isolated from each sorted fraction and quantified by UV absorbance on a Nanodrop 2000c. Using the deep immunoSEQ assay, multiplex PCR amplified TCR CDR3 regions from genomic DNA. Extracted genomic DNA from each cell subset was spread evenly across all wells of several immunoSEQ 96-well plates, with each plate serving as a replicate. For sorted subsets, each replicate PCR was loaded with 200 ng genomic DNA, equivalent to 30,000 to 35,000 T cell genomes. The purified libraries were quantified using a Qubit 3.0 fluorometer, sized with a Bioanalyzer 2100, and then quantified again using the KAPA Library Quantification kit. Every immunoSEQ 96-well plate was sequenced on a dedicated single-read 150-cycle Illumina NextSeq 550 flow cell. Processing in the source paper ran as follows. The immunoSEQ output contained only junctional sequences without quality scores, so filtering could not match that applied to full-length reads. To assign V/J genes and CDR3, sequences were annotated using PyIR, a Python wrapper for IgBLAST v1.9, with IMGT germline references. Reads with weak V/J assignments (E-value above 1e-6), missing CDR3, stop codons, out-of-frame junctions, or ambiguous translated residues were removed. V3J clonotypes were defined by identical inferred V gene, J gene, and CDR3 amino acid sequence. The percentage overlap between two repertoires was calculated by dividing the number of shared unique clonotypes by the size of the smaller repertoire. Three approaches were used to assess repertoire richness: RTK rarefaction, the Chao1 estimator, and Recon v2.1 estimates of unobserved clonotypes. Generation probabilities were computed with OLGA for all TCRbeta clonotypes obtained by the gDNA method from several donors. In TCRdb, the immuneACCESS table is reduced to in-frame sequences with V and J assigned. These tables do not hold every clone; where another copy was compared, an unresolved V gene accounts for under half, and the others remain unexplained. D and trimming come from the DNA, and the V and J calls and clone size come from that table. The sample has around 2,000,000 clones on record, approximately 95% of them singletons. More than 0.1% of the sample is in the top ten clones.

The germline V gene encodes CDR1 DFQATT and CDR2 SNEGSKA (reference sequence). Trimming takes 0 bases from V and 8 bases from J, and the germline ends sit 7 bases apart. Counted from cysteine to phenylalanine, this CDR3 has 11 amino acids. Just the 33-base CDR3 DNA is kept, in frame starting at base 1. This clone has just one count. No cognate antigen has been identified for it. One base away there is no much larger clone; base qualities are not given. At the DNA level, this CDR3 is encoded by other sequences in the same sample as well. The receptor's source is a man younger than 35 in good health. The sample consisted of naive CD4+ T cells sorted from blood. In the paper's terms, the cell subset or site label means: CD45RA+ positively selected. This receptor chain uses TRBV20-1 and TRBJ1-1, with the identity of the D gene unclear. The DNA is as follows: TGCAGTGCTAGAGATACCCCGGAAGCTTTCTTT. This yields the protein CSARDTPEAFF.